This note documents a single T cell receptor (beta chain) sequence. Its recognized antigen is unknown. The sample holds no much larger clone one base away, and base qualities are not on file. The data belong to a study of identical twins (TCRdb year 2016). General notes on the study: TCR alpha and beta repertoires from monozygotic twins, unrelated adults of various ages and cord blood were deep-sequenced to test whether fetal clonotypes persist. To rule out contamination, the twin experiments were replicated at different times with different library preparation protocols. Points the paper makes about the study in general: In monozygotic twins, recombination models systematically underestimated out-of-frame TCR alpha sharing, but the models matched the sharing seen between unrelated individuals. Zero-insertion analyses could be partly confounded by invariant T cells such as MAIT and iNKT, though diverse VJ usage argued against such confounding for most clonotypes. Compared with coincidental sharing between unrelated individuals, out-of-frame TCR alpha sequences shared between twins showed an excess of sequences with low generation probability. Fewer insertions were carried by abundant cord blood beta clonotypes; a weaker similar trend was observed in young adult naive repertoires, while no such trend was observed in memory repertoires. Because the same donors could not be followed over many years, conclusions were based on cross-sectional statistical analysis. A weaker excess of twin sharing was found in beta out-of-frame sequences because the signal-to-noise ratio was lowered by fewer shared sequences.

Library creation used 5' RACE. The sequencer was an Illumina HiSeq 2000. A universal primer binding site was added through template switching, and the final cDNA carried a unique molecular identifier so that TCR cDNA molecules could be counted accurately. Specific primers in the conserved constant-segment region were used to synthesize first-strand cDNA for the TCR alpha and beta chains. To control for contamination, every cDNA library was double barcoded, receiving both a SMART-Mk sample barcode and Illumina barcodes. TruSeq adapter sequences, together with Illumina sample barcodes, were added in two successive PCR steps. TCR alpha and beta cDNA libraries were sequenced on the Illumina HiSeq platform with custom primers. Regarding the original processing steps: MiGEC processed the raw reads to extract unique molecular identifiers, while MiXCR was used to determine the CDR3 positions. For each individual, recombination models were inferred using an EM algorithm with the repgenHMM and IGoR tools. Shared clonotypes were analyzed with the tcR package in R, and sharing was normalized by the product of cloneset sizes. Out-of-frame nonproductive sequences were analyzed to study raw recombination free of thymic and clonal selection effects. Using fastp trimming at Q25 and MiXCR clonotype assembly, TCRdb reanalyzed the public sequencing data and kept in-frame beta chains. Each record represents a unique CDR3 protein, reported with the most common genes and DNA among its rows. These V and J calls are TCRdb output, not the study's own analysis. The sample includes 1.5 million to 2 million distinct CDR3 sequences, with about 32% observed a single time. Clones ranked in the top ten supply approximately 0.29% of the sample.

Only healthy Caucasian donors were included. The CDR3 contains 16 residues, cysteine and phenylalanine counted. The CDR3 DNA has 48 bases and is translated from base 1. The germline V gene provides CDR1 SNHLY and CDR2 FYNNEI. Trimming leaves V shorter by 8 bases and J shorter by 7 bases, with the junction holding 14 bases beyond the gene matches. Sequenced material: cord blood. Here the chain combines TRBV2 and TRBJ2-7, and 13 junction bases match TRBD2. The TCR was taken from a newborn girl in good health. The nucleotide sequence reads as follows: TGTGCCAGCGGAACTAGCGGGGGGGCCCCTTACAATGAGCAGTACTTC. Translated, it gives CASGTSGGAPYNEQYF. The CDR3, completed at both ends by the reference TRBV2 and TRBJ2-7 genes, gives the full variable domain EPEVTQTPSHQVTQMGQEVILRCVPISNHLYFYWYRQILGQKVEFLVSFYNNEISEKSEIFDDQFSVERPDGSNFTLKIRSTKLEDSAMYFCASGTSGGAPYNEQYFGPGTRLTVT.